This T cell receptor beta chain was profiled in a study of CD8+CD57+ T cells in acquired aplastic anemia. Overall study: Yields of DNA that came from sorted CD4+ and CD8+ cells averaged roughly 3.3 ug. General observations from the study: Simpson's diversity of CD8+ cells was not significantly different in patients compared with controls. Approximately 28 CD8+ CDR3 sequences were shared between patients and controls.

Profiling of TCR beta VDJ combinations and CDR3 sequences used genomic DNA as template. TCRdb independently ran MiXCR on the reads; one entry per CDR3 protein. The data show just over 400,000 distinct CDR3 sequences, roughly 64% seen once. The CDR3 covers 16 residues. Germline V gene lookup returns CDR1 DFQATT and CDR2 SNEGSKA (reference sequence). After removal of 6 bases from V and 2 bases from J, the junction contained 9 bases not matched to a gene. This clonotype has a count of ten or more. The antigen is unknown. The chain links TRBV20-1 to TRBJ1-5, with 11 positions matching TRBD1. The specimen was sorted CD4+, CD8+, or CD8+CD57+ T cells (not recorded which) from PBMCs. This TCR came from a human donor in good health, serving as a control. The CDR3: CSARLDRGLRNQPQHF. The CDR3 region has the DNA TGCAGTGCAAGGTTGGACAGGGGGCTCCGCAATCAGCCCCAGCATTTT.